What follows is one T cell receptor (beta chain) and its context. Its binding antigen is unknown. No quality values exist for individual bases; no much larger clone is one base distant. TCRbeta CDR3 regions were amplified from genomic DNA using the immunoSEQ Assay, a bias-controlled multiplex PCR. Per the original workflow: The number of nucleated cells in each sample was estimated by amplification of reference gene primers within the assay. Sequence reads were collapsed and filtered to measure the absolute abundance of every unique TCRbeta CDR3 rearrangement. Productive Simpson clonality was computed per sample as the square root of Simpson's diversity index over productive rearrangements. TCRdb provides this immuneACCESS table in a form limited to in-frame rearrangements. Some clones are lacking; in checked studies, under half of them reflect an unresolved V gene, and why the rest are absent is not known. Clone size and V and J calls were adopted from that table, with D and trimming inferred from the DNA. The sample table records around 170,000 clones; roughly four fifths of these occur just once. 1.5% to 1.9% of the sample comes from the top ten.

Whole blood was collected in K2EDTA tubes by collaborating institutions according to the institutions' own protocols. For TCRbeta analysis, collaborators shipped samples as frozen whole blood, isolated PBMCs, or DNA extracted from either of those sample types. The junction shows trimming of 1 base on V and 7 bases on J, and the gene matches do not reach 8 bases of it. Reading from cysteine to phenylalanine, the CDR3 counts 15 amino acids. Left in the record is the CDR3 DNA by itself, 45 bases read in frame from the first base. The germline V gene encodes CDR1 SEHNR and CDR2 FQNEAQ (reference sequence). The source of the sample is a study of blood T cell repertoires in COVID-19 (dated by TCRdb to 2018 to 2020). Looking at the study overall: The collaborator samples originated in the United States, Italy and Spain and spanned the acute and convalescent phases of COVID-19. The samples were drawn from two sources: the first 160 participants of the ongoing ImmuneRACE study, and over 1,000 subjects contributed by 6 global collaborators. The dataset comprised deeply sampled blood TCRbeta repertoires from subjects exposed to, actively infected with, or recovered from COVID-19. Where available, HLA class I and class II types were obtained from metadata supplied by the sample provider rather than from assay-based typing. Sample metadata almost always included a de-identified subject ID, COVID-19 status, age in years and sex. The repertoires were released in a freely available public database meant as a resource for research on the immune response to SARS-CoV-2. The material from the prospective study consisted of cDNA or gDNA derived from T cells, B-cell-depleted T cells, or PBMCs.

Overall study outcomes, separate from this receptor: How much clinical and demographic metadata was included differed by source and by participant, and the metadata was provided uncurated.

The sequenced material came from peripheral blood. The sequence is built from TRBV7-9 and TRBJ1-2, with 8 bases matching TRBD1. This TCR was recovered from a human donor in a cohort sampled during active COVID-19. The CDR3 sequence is CASSLGDRPWGGYTF. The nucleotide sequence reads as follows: TGTGCCAGCAGCTTAGGGGACAGGCCTTGGGGTGGCTACACCTTC.